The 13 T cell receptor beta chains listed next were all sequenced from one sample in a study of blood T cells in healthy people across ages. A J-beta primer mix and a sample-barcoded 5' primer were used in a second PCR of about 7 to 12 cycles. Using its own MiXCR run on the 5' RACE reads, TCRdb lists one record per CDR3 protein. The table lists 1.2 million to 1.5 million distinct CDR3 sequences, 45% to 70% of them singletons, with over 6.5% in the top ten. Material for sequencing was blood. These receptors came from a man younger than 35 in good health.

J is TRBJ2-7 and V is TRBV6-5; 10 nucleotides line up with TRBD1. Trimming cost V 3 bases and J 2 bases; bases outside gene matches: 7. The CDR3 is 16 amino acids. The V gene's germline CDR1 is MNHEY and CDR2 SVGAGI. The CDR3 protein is CASSYGQGVGPYEQYF. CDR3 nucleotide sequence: TGTGCCAGCAGTTATGGACAGGGGGTTGGCCCCTACGAGCAGTACTTC.

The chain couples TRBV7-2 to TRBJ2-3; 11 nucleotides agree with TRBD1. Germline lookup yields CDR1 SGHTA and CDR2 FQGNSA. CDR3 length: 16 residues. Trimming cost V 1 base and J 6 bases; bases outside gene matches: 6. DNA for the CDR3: TGTGCCAGCAGCTTAGTTGGGACAGGGGGTTTCGATACGCAGTATTTT. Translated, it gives CASSLVGTGGFDTQYF.

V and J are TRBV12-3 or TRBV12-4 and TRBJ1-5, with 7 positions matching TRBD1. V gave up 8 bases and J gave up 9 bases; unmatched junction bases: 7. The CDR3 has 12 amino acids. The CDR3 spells CASRDSLGPQHF. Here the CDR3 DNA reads TGTGCCAGCCGGGACAGCCTGGGGCCCCAGCATTTT.

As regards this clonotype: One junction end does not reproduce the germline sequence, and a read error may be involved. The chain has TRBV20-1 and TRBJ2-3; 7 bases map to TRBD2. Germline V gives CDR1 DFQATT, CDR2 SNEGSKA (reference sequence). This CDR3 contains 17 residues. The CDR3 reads CSAHMPGGGLGTGTQYF. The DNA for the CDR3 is TGCAGTGCGCACATGCCGGGCGGGGGTTTGGGCACAGGTACGCAGTATTTT.

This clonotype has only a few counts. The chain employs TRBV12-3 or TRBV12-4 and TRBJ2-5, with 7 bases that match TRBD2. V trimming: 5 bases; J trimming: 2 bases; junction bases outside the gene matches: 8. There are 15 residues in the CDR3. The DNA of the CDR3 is TGTGCCAGCAGTCCCCCCGGGACTACACAAGAGACCCAGTACTTC. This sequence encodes CASSPPGTTQETQYF.

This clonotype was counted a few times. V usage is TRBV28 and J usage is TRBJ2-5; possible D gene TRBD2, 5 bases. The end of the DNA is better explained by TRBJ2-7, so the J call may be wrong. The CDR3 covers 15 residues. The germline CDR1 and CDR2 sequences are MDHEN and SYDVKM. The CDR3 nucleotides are TGTGCCAGCAGTCCCGGACTGCTGGGTGATTACGAGCAGTACTTC. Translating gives CASSPGLLGDYEQYF.

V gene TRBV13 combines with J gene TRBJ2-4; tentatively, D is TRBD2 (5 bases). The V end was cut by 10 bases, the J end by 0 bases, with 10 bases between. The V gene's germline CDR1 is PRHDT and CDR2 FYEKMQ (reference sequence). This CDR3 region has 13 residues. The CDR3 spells CATKAVAKNIQYF. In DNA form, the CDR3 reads TGTGCCACAAAAGCGGTAGCCAAAAACATTCAGTACTTC.

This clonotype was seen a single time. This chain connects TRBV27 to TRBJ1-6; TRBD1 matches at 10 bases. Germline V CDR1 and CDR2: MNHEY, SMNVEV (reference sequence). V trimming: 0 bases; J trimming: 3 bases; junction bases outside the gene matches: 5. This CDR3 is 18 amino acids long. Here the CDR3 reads CASSLSQGTGVYNSPLHF. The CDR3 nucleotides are TGTGCCAGCAGTTTATCGCAAGGGACAGGGGTCTATAATTCACCCCTCCACTTT.

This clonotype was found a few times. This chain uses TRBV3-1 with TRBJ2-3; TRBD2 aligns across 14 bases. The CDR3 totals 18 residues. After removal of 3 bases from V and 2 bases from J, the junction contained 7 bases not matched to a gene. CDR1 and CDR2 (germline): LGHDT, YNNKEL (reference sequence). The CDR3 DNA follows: TGTGCCAGCAGCCATGGGACTAGCGGGGGTACTTACACAGATACGCAGTATTTT. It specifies CASSHGTSGGTYTDTQYF.

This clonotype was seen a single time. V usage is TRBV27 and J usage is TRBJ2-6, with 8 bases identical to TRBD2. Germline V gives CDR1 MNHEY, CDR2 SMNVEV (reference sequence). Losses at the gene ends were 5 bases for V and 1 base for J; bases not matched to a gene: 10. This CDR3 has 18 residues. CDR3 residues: CASSRGRGASSGANVLTF. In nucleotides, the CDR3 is TGTGCCAGCAGTAGAGGGCGGGGGGCGTCGTCTGGGGCCAACGTCCTGACTTTC.

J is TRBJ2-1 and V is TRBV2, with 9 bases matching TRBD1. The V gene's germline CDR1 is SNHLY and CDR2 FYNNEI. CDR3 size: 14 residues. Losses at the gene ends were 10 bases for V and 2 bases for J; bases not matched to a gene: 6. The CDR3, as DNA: TGTGCCATCCCGACAGGGGGGGCCTACAATGAGCAGTTCTTC. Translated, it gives CAIPTGGAYNEQFF.

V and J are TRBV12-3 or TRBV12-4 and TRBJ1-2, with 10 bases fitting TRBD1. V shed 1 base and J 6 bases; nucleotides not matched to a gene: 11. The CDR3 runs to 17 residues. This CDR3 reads CASSLEEGTGDSNGYTF. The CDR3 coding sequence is TGTGCCAGCAGTTTAGAGGAGGGGACAGGGGACTCGAATGGCTACACCTTC.

The CDR3 DNA reads as TGTGCCAGCAGTGACGTTTCTGGGGCCAACGTCCTGACTTTC. It specifies CASSDVSGANVLTF. This chain joins TRBV6-4 and TRBJ2-6; D not resolved. CDR3 length equals 14 residues. Germline CDR1 MRHNA, CDR2 SNTAGT. The germline V and J ends were trimmed by 2 bases and 1 base, with 3 bases remaining between them.